This entry lists 22 T cell receptor beta chains sequenced from one sample in a study of blood T cell repertoires in COVID-19. Profiling relied on immunoSEQ multiplex PCR, and the TCRdb table lists in-frame clones only, not all of them. The sample has roughly 300,000 clones; approximately 85% are singletons. The sequenced sample was peripheral blood. These receptors were collected from a human donor in a cohort sampled during active COVID-19.

The rearrangement joins TRBV5-1 to TRBJ2-2; 10 bases line up with TRBD1. V shed 5 bases, J shed 3 bases, and the junction held 1 base outside the gene matches. The length of the CDR3 is 14 residues. Germline V gene data show CDR1 as SGHRS and CDR2 as YFSETQ. CDR3 in amino acids: CASRGTGDTGELFF. CDR3 nucleotides: TGCGCCAGCAGAGGGACAGGGGACACCGGGGAGCTGTTTTTT.

The genes are TRBV14 and TRBJ2-1; 8 bases line up with TRBD1. The CDR3 extends over 16 amino acids. The J segment lost 7 bases and the V segment lost 1 base, leaving 9 bases of the junction unmatched. Per the germline V gene, CDR1 is SGHDN and CDR2 is FVKESK. Here the CDR3 reads CASSQVRTGSLNEQFF. CDR3 sequence (DNA): TGTGCCAGCAGCCAAGTTCGGACAGGGAGTTTGAATGAGCAGTTCTTC.

The chain is built from TRBV3-1 (or the pseudogene TRBV3-2) and TRBJ2-3; TRBD1 matches at 8 bases. Germline CDR1 reads LGHDT; CDR2 reads YNNKEL (reference sequence). The CDR3 length is 15 residues. V trimming: 4 bases; J trimming: 0 bases; junction bases outside the gene matches: 3. The CDR3 loop reads CASSPQGASTDTQYF. Here the CDR3 DNA reads TGTGCCAGCAGCCCCCAGGGGGCGAGCACAGATACGCAGTATTTT.

This clone occurred a few times. Here the CDR3 DNA reads TGTGCCAGCAGCCTCGGACAGGGGCCGTGGGACTCCTACGAGCAGTACTTC. Its protein is CASSLGQGPWDSYEQYF. The gene calls are TRBV5-4 and TRBJ2-7, with 9 bases identical to TRBD1. Germline V CDR1 and CDR2: SGHNT, YYREEE (reference sequence). V was pared by 4 bases and J by 0 bases, with 11 bases of the junction left unmatched. This CDR3 spans 17 amino acids. The complete variable domain, with remaining parts taken from reference TRBV5-4 and TRBJ2-7, reads ETGVTQSPTHLIKTRGQQVTLRCSSQSGHNTVSWYQQALGQGPQFIFQYYREEENGRGNFPPRFSGLQFPNYSSELNVNALELDDSALYLCASSLGQGPWDSYEQYFGPGTRLTVT.

The chain recombines TRBV9 with TRBJ1-2, with a weak D call TRBD1 (5 bases). Trimming took 5 bases from V and 2 from J, leaving 7 bases between them. The CDR3 contains 12 residues. CDR1 SGDLS and CDR2 YYNGEE come from the germline V gene. The CDR3 region has the DNA TGTGCCAGCAGAGCAGGGAACTATGGCTACACCTTC. This sequence encodes CASRAGNYGYTF.

This clone was picked up a small number of times. The chain couples TRBV2 to TRBJ1-2, with D perhaps TRBD1 (6 bases). The ends were cut back, 8 bases at V and 4 bases at J, with 14 bases in the middle. The CDR3 length is 13 residues. From germline, CDR1 is SNHLY and CDR2 FYNNEI. The CDR3 nucleotides are TGTGCCAGCTTTATAACAGGGATCTATGGCTACACCTTC. Amino acid sequence: CASFITGIYGYTF.

The rearrangement links TRBV5-6 to TRBJ1-6, with 7 positions matching TRBD1. The CDR3 consists of 15 residues. Germline lookup yields CDR1 SGHDT and CDR2 YYEEEE. The V segment lost 2 bases and the J segment 8 bases; nucleotides outside the gene matches: 7. The DNA for the CDR3 is TGTGCCAGCAGCTTCAGTGACAGGGATGATTCACCCCTCCACTTT. Translation gives CASSFSDRDDSPLHF.

The chain employs TRBV12-5 and TRBJ2-3; possible D gene TRBD1, 6 bases. The V and J ends lost 4 bases and 7 bases respectively, with 18 bases between them. The CDR3 is 15 amino acids. Germline CDR1 LGHNT, CDR2 FRNRAP. CDR3 in DNA: TGTGCTAGTGGTTGGGGTTTCCGGGACAACAATACGCAGTATTTT. It codes for CASGWGFRDNNTQYF. The variable domain in full, with the rest retrieved from reference TRBV12-5 and TRBJ2-3, is DARVTQTPRHKVTEMGQEVTMRCQPILGHNTVFWYRQTMMQGLELLAYFRNRAPLDDSGMPKDRFSAEMPDATLATLKIQPSEPRDSAVYFCASGWGFRDNNTQYFGPGTRLTVL.

The chain joins TRBV5-5 to TRBJ2-1; 11 nucleotides align to TRBD2. V shed 4 bases and J 0 bases; nucleotides not matched to a gene: 9. The CDR3 runs to 18 residues. Per germline, CDR1 SGHKS and CDR2 YYEKEE (reference sequence). The CDR3 coding sequence is TGTGCCAGCAGCCGAAGATCTAGCGGGGGGAGCTCCTACAATGAGCAGTTCTTC. It yields the protein CASSRRSSGGSSYNEQFF.

The V and J genes are TRBV19 and TRBJ1-5, with D possibly being TRBD1 (6 bases). Trimming stripped 6 bases from V and 3 bases from J, with 12 bases between. From germline, CDR1 is LNHDA and CDR2 SQIVND (reference sequence). This CDR3 has 14 residues. CDR3 protein: CASRETGYNQPQHF. The DNA for the CDR3 is TGTGCCAGTAGAGAGACAGGTTACAATCAGCCCCAGCATTTT.

The genes are TRBV15 and TRBJ2-4; 7 nucleotides line up with TRBD1. The CDR3 covers 17 residues. The ends lost 0 bases at V and 0 bases at J; junction bases unmatched: 5. Germline CDR1 and CDR2: LNHNV and YYDKDF (reference sequence). CDR3 DNA sequence: TGTGCCACCAGCAGAGATCAAGGGGGCCAAGCCAAAAACATTCAGTACTTC. It codes for CATSRDQGGQAKNIQYF.

The V and J genes are TRBV28 and TRBJ1-5; TRBD1 matches at 8 bases. The CDR3 loop spans 16 amino acids. V lost 6 bases, J lost 2 bases, and 9 bases stayed unmatched. Germline V lookup: CDR1 MDHEN, CDR2 SYDVKM. CDR3 protein: CASRDAGQARNQPQHF. The CDR3 DNA reads TGTGCCAGCAGGGATGCGGGACAGGCTCGCAATCAGCCCCAGCATTTT. The full variable domain, rest sourced from reference TRBV28 and TRBJ1-5, is DVKVTQSSRYLVKRTGEKVFLECVQDMDHENMFWYRQDPGLGLRLIYFSYDVKMKEKGDIPEGYSVSREKKERFSLILESASTNQTSMYLCASRDAGQARNQPQHFGDGTRLSIL.

V is TRBV27 and J is TRBJ2-5, with TRBD1 matching over 7 bases. Germline-derived CDR1 and CDR2 are MNHEY and SMNVEV (reference sequence). J was trimmed by 4 bases and V by 6 bases; bases with no gene match: 8. The CDR3 consists of 14 residues. CDR3 nucleotides: TGTGCCAGCAGCCTCCGGGACAGTCGAGAGACCCAGTACTTC. Amino acid sequence: CASSLRDSRETQYF.

V and J are TRBV7-3 and TRBJ2-3; D is possibly TRBD1 (5 bases). V was clipped by 1 base and J by 2 bases, with 13 bases between them. This CDR3 spans 16 amino acids. Germline loops: CDR1 SGHTA, CDR2 FQGTGA. This chain's CDR3 is CASSLKGFSHTDTQYF. In DNA form, the CDR3 reads TGTGCCAGCAGCTTAAAGGGGTTCTCGCACACAGATACGCAGTATTTT.

The V call is TRBV7-9, the J call TRBJ1-2; D unclear. Deletions cut 1 base from V and 4 bases from J, with 10 bases between. Germline V lookup: CDR1 SEHNR, CDR2 FQNEAQ (reference sequence). There are 14 residues in the CDR3. CDR3 sequence (DNA): TGTGCCAGCAGCTTAGTGGAGGAAAGCTATGGCTACACCTTC. It translates to CASSLVEESYGYTF.

This sequence joins TRBV11-1 and TRBJ2-2, with D possibly TRBD2 on 5 matching bases. The CDR3 has 12 residues. Germline CDR1 SGHAT, CDR2 FQDESV (reference sequence). Trimming stripped 5 bases from V and 5 bases from J, with 6 bases between. CDR3 bases: TGTGCCAGCAGCCCGGGGACCGGGGAGCTGTTTTTT. Protein: CASSPGTGELFF.

This chain connects TRBV7-9 to TRBJ2-2; a weak D match, TRBD2 (6 bases). Per germline, CDR1 SEHNR and CDR2 FQNEAQ (reference sequence). Deletions cut 3 bases from V and 4 bases from J, with 12 bases between. This CDR3 comprises 15 residues. The CDR3 sequence is CASSFRDGSTGELFF. The DNA of the CDR3 is TGTGCCAGCAGCTTTAGGGACGGGAGCACCGGGGAGCTGTTTTTT. Full variable domain (missing parts from reference TRBV7-9 and TRBJ2-2): DTGVSQNPRHKITKRGQNVTFRCDPISEHNRLYWYRQTLGQGPEFLTYFQNEAQLEKSRLLSDRFSAERPKGSFSTLEIQRTEQGDSAMYLCASSFRDGSTGELFFGEGSRLTVL.

This clone has only a few counts. The chain uses TRBV3-1 (or the pseudogene TRBV3-2) and TRBJ2-1; a weak D match, TRBD2 (6 bases). The germline V gene encodes CDR1 LGHDT and CDR2 YNNKEL (reference sequence). Trimming removed 0 bases from V and 3 bases from J, with 12 bases in between. The CDR3 consists of 16 residues. CDR3 protein: CASSQEGGAYYNEQFF. CDR3 bases: TGTGCCAGCAGCCAAGAGGGAGGTGCTTACTACAATGAGCAGTTCTTC.

The chain couples TRBV19 to TRBJ2-2; 11 positions match TRBD2. Germline V gene lookup returns CDR1 LNHDA and CDR2 SQIVND (reference sequence). This CDR3 has 17 amino acids. V lost 4 bases to trimming and J lost 0 bases; unmatched junction nucleotides: 4. The CDR3 nucleotides are TGTGCCAGTAGTACCCCTAGCGGGGGGACGAACACCGGGGAGCTGTTTTTT. Translated: CASSTPSGGTNTGELFF.

CDR3 protein: CASSLSAGGNYGYTF. The CDR3 bases are TGCGCCAGCAGCTTGTCGGCAGGGGGGAACTATGGCTACACCTTC. This chain joins TRBV5-1 and TRBJ1-2; TRBD1 matches 7 bases. The germline V gene encodes CDR1 SGHRS and CDR2 YFSETQ. The trim removed 1 base at V and 2 bases at J, leaving 5 bases unmatched. The length of the CDR3 is 15 residues.

The gene calls are TRBV10-3 and TRBJ2-1; TRBD2 aligns across 7 bases. The CDR3 loop spans 14 amino acids. J lost 9 bases, V lost 10 bases, and 15 bases had no gene match. Germline V CDR1 and CDR2: ENHRY, SYGVKD. CDR3 residues: CATDRDAGEGEQFF. The CDR3 DNA reads as TGTGCCACAGACCGGGACGCGGGAGAGGGTGAGCAGTTCTTC.

This sequence joins TRBV6-5 and TRBJ2-1, with 12 bases fitting TRBD2. Germline V CDR1 and CDR2: MNHEY, SVGAGI. Trimming cost V 7 bases and J 8 bases; bases outside gene matches: 9. The CDR3 extends over 15 amino acids. CDR3 nucleotides: TGTGCCAGCAACCCTCTAGCGGGGGGGCCTTATGAGCAGTTCTTC. As protein: CASNPLAGGPYEQFF.